The subject of this entry is one T cell receptor (beta chain). The data stem from a study of T cell changes during pregnancy in multiple sclerosis. TCRdb's copy holds only in-frame clones and misses some; the assay was immunoSEQ multiplex PCR. The sample consists of roughly 100,000 clones, around 90% of them appearing once. CDR1 is LNHDA and CDR2 is SQIVND in the germline V gene (reference sequence). CDR3 length: 17 amino acids. V dropped 5 bases and J dropped 4; count of bases not matched to a gene: 12. Sequencing was performed on peripheral blood, taken after pregnancy. The chain recombines TRBV19 with TRBJ2-1; 9 bases align to TRBD1. The source of this sequence is a female donor with multiple sclerosis, enrolled in a pregnancy study. CDR3 sequence: CASSVPGQGFRYNEQFF. The CDR3 DNA reads TGTGCCAGTAGTGTGCCGGGACAGGGATTCAGGTACAATGAGCAGTTCTTC.